A selection of T cell receptor beta chains follows, all from one sample in a study of cytomegalovirus exposure and HLA in healthy donors. Clones were read by immunoSEQ multiplex PCR, and TCRdb kept only the in-frame ones, dropping some. Of hundreds of thousands of clones listed, 85% to 90% were seen once; the top ten hold 2.6%. The sample consisted of PBMCs. These receptors were collected from a man younger than 35 in good health and CMV-seronegative. CDR3s include the opening cysteine and the closing phenylalanine or tryptophan. D genes are given only for firm matches. For some rows the clone size is stated as once, few or many, or as a class when expanded; others skip it.

>TRBD2|16|TRBV7-2|TRBJ2-7|-
CASSFETSGSAYEQYF
TGTGCCAGCAGCTTCGAGACTAGCGGGAGTGCATACGAGCAGTACTTC
>TRBD1|15|TRBV29-1|TRBJ1-4|-
CSVGGQEGTNEKLFF
TGCAGCGTGGGGGGACAGGAGGGGACTAATGAAAAACTGTTTTTT
>TRBD2|15|TRBV7-2|TRBJ2-1|-
CASSYTSGAYNEQFF
TGTGCCAGCAGCTACACTAGCGGTGCCTACAATGAGCAGTTCTTC
>-|14|TRBV11-2|TRBJ1-6|many
CASSLVLLASPLHF
TGTGCCAGCAGCTTAGTTTTGTTAGCCTCACCCCTCCACTTT
>TRBD1|15|TRBV2|TRBJ1-2|once
CASVEEAGGSAGYTF
TGTGCCAGCGTTGAGGAGGCAGGGGGGAGCGCTGGCTACACCTTC
>-|14|TRBV5-1|TRBJ2-2|-
CASSLDRPTGELFF
TGCGCCAGCAGCTTGGATCGTCCCACCGGGGAGCTGTTTTTT
>-|13|TRBV7-2|TRBJ1-2|few
CASSPDRNYGYTF
TGTGCCAGCAGCCCCGACAGGAACTATGGCTACACCTTC
>-|16|TRBV15|TRBJ2-5|few
CATSRARLELEETQYF
TGTGCCACCAGCAGAGCACGACTGGAGTTAGAAGAGACCCAGTACTTC
>-|13|TRBV5-1|TRBJ1-1|-
CASSFSENTEAFF
TGCGCCAGCAGCTTCTCAGAGAACACTGAAGCTTTCTTT
>TRBD2|14|TRBV7-2|TRBJ2-7|-
CASSPGTSGSEQYF
TGTGCCAGCAGCCCCGGGACTAGCGGGAGCGAGCAGTACTTC
>TRBD1|15|TRBV9|TRBJ2-7|few
CASSPGQGGTYEQYF
TGTGCCAGCAGCCCTGGACAGGGGGGGACCTACGAGCAGTACTTC
>-|13|TRBV10-1|TRBJ2-7|-
CASSEGHTYEQYF
TGCGCCAGCAGTGAGGGCCATACCTACGAGCAGTACTTC
>-|12|TRBV28|TRBJ1-6|few
CASRGGDSPLHF
TGTGCCAGCAGAGGGGGTGATTCACCCCTCCACTTT
>-|15|TRBV18|TRBJ2-7|few
CASSRRSGQYYEQYF
TGTGCCAGCTCACGTAGGTCTGGACAGTACTACGAGCAGTACTTC
>TRBD2|16|TRBV27|TRBJ2-3|-
CASSTIAGGPEDTQYF
TGTGCCAGCAGTACTATAGCGGGGGGGCCTGAAGATACGCAGTATTTT
>-|13|TRBV5-6|TRBJ2-5|-
CASSLASLGSQYF
TGTGCCAGCAGCTTGGCCTCCCTCGGGTCCCAGTACTTC
>-|11|TRBV6-1|TRBJ1-6|-
CASSEPEPLHF
TGTGCCAGCAGTGAGCCAGAACCCCTCCACTTT
>TRBD1|12|TRBV5-1|TRBJ2-3|-
CASNRGTDTQYF
TGCGCCAGCAACAGGGGTACAGATACGCAGTATTTT
>TRBD1|11|TRBV10-1|TRBJ2-7|many
CASRDRGPQYF
TGCGCCAGCAGAGACAGGGGCCCGCAGTACTTC
>TRBD1|13|TRBV5-1|TRBJ1-1|few
CASSPTGATEAFF
TGCGCCAGCAGCCCGACAGGGGCGACTGAAGCTTTCTTT
>-|13|TRBV18|TRBJ2-2|-
CASSAAGTGELFF
TGTGCCAGCTCAGCAGCCGGGACCGGGGAGCTGTTTTTT
>TRBD2|17|TRBV27|TRBJ2-2|-
CASSRLAGGPLTGELFF
TGTGCCAGCAGTCGACTAGCGGGAGGGCCGTTGACCGGGGAGCTGTTTTTT
>-|14|TRBV6-5|TRBJ2-5|-
CASSAGQNKETQYF
TGTGCCAGCAGTGCGGGACAGAACAAAGAGACCCAGTACTTC
>-|13|TRBV14|TRBJ2-5|-
CASSQSWGETQYF
TGTGCCAGCAGCCAATCCTGGGGCGAGACCCAGTACTTC
>-|14|TRBV5-1|TRBJ1-2|once
CASSLGGGHYGYTF
TGCGCCAGCAGCTTGGGTGGAGGCCACTATGGCTACACCTTC
>TRBD2|15|TRBV18|TRBJ2-1|-
CASPPGLLAGGQQFF
TGTGCCAGCCCCCCCGGTCTACTAGCGGGAGGGCAGCAGTTCTTC
>-|14|TRBV27|TRBJ2-1|-
CASSLSRDPKLEFF
TGTGCCAGCAGTTTATCGCGGGACCCGAAGTTGGAGTTCTTC
>TRBD1|15|TRBV7-2|TRBJ1-1|-
CASSLTGGASTEAFF
TGTGCCAGCAGCTTAACAGGGGGCGCGTCTACTGAAGCTTTCTTT